The text below deals with one TCR beta chain. Its specificity is not known. A second PCR of about 6 to 12 cycles used a sample-barcoded 5' primer and a J-beta primer mix. TCRdb passed the 5' RACE reads through MiXCR, listing each CDR3 protein once. Of some 780,000 distinct CDR3 sequences detected, about 61% appear once; the ten largest clones hold about 26%. These data come from a study of blood T cells in healthy people across ages. Points from the study as a whole: What prevented conclusive comparison of naive and antigen-experienced cells was that PBMCs were unsorted. Per-million-T-cell TCR beta diversity fell roughly linearly with age.

This CDR3 has 13 amino acids. V was clipped by 4 bases and J by 3 bases, with 10 bases between them. Germline V gene lookup returns CDR1 SQVTM and CDR2 ANQGSEA. The receptor comes from a man aged 35 to 55 in good health. Sequenced: blood. V gene TRBV29-1 combines with J gene TRBJ1-5; D possibly corresponds to TRBD1 (5 bases). DNA of the CDR3: TGCAGCGTTGGACAGAGAAACAATCAGCCCCAGCATTTT. Its translation: CSVGQRNNQPQHF.